These 29 T cell receptor beta chains share one sample of origin, sequenced in a study of blood T cell repertoires in COVID-19. TCRdb's copy holds only in-frame clones and misses some; the assay was immunoSEQ multiplex PCR. The sample shows 490,000 or so clones, 80% to 90% of them seen only once. Sample: PBMCs or T cells enriched from blood (not recorded which). These receptors were taken from an older woman who had recovered from COVID-19.

With regard to this clone: The same CDR3 also results from other DNA sequences found in this sample. The chain combines TRBV6-5 with TRBJ1-5, with 9 bases matching TRBD1. The junction had 2 bases not matched to a gene; V was cut back by 5 bases and J by 3 bases. In germline, CDR1 is MNHEY, CDR2 SVGAGI. This CDR3 is built from 14 residues. For the CDR3, the DNA is TGTGCCAGCAGTCGGACAGGGGTCAATCAGCCCCAGCATTTT. Translation gives CASSRTGVNQPQHF.

This clone occurred once. The V and J genes are TRBV11-2 and TRBJ1-2; 11 bases align to TRBD1. Trimming cost V 4 bases and J 6 bases; bases outside gene matches: 10. This CDR3 is built from 16 residues. Germline V gives CDR1 SGHAT, CDR2 FQNNGV. The CDR3 is CASSSIQRDRGNGYTF. The CDR3 DNA reads TGTGCCAGCAGCTCGATTCAGCGGGACAGGGGGAATGGCTACACCTTC.

The rearrangement links TRBV2 to TRBJ2-2; 7 positions match TRBD1. Per the germline V gene, CDR1 is SNHLY and CDR2 is FYNNEI. CDR3 length: 15 residues. The V and J ends lost 2 bases and 5 bases, in that order; junction bases with no gene match: 5. The CDR3: CASSETGAFTGELFF. The CDR3 nucleotides read TGTGCCAGCAGTGAAACAGGGGCGTTTACCGGGGAGCTGTTTTTT.

This chain connects TRBV6-5 to TRBJ2-1, with 9 nucleotides matching TRBD1. The CDR3 covers 15 residues. The ends lost 8 bases at V and 9 bases at J; junction bases unmatched: 14. Germline values: CDR1 MNHEY, CDR2 SVGAGI. CDR3 in DNA: TGTGCCAGCGGAGGGGGACAGGGCGGGAGAAGTGAGCAGTTCTTC. This gives the protein CASGGGQGGRSEQFF.

The gene calls are TRBV5-1 and TRBJ1-6, with D uncertain. V was pared by 0 bases and J by 5 bases, with 9 bases between. This CDR3 region has 15 residues. Germline CDR1 is SGHRS and CDR2 is YFSETQ. The CDR3 protein is CASSLVPGDNSPLHF. For the CDR3, the DNA is TGCGCCAGCAGCTTGGTACCCGGGGATAATTCACCCCTCCACTTT.

The rearrangement links TRBV4-1 to TRBJ2-3; the match to TRBD2 covers 13 bases. The CDR3 has 15 amino acids. Germline-derived CDR1 and CDR2 are MGHRA and YSYEKL. The trim removed 3 bases at V and 4 bases at J, leaving 1 base unmatched. The CDR3 sequence is CASSHGLAGADTQYF. DNA of the CDR3: TGCGCCAGCAGCCACGGACTAGCGGGGGCAGATACGCAGTATTTT.

The V and J genes are TRBV4-1 and TRBJ1-1; D not certain. The CDR3 length is 15 residues. Per germline, CDR1 MGHRA and CDR2 YSYEKL. V was cut by 0 bases and J by 6 bases, with 14 bases left in between. The CDR3 bases are TGCGCCAGCAGCCAAGACGGAAGGAGGGTGCCTGAAGCTTTCTTT. This sequence encodes CASSQDGRRVPEAFF.

The rearrangement uses TRBV27 and TRBJ1-1; D might be TRBD1 (6 bases). CDR1 MNHEY and CDR2 SMNVEV come from the germline V gene (reference sequence). This CDR3 has 19 residues. The V gene lost 4 bases and the J gene lost 0 bases, with 24 bases spanning the gap. Written as DNA, the CDR3 is TGTGCCAGCAGTTCGCTAGCCCCCTCCGGGGGGGCATTGAACACTGAAGCTTTCTTT. This codes for CASSSLAPSGGALNTEAFF.

This chain links TRBV5-8 with TRBJ2-5; 9 positions match TRBD2. The trim removed 3 bases at V and 3 bases at J, leaving 12 bases unmatched. CDR3 length: 17 amino acids. The germline V gene encodes CDR1 SGHTS and CDR2 YDEGEE. CDR3 protein: CASSSGTSSGLKETQYF. The CDR3 DNA reads as TGTGCCAGCAGCTCGGGGACTAGCTCGGGGCTTAAAGAGACCCAGTACTTC.

CDR3 residues: CASSSAGGNYEQYF. In DNA, the CDR3 is TGCGCCAGCAGCTCCGCAGGGGGCAACTACGAGCAGTACTTC. The gene calls are TRBV5-1 and TRBJ2-7; TRBD1 aligns across 8 bases. The CDR3 is made up of 14 amino acids. Germline CDR1 is SGHRS and CDR2 is YFSETQ. V gave up 3 bases and J gave up 3 bases; unmatched junction bases: 5. The full variable domain, completed using reference TRBV5-1 and TRBJ2-7, is KAGVTQTPRYLIKTRGQQVTLSCSPISGHRSVSWYQQTPGQGLQFLFEYFSETQRNKGNFPGRFSGRQFSNSRSEMNVSTLELGDSALYLCASSSAGGNYEQYFGPGTRLTVT.

The chain recombines TRBV7-9 with TRBJ1-2; D possibly corresponds to TRBD1 (6 bases). The germline V gene has CDR1 SEHNR and CDR2 FQNEAQ (reference sequence). Between the trimmed V and J ends, which lost 4 bases and 1 base, there was a span of 13 bases. CDR3 length equals 15 residues. The DNA for the CDR3 is TGTGCCAGCAGCTCCCCTGAGGGGGATAACTATGGCTACACCTTC. Its protein product is CASSSPEGDNYGYTF. Complete variable domain (other parts from reference TRBV7-9 and TRBJ1-2): DTGVSQNPRHKITKRGQNVTFRCDPISEHNRLYWYRQTLGQGPEFLTYFQNEAQLEKSRLLSDRFSAERPKGSFSTLEIQRTEQGDSAMYLCASSSPEGDNYGYTFGSGTRLTVV.

The J gene is TRBJ1-5, the V gene TRBV27, with TRBD1 matching over 8 bases. The germline V gene encodes CDR1 MNHEY and CDR2 SMNVEV (reference sequence). This CDR3 has 13 amino acids. V shed 8 bases and J 7 bases; nucleotides not matched to a gene: 7. CDR3 bases: TGTGCCAGCCGAGAGACAGGGGTGCAGCCCCAGCATTTT. Its translation is CASRETGVQPQHF.

About this clone itself: The sample has other DNA sequences that encode this CDR3 too. The rearrangement uses TRBV3-1 (or the pseudogene TRBV3-2) and TRBJ1-6, with 7 bases fitting TRBD1. The CDR3 length is 13 residues. J lost 7 bases, V lost 3 bases, and 0 bases had no gene match. Germline V gene lookup returns CDR1 LGHDT and CDR2 YNNKEL (reference sequence). The CDR3 bases are TGTGCCAGCAGCCAGGACAGGAATTCACCCCTCCACTTT. Amino acid sequence: CASSQDRNSPLHF.

The gene calls are TRBV6-5 and TRBJ2-7; 10 bases map to TRBD1. J was trimmed by 5 bases and V by 7 bases; bases with no gene match: 5. Germline-derived CDR1 and CDR2 are MNHEY and SVGAGI. The CDR3 contains 13 residues. The CDR3 DNA sequence: TGTGCCAGCATCGGGACAGGGGACCACGAGCAGTACTTC. Its protein is CASIGTGDHEQYF.

The chain is built from TRBV3-1 (or the pseudogene TRBV3-2) and TRBJ1-5; D may be TRBD1 (6 bases). Germline V CDR1 and CDR2: LGHDT, YNNKEL (reference sequence). The ends were cut back, 6 bases at V and 2 bases at J, with 11 bases in the middle. The CDR3 loop spans 14 amino acids. In nucleotides, the CDR3 is TGTGCCAGCAGTGCAGGGGTTGGCAATCAGCCCCAGCATTTT. It encodes CASSAGVGNQPQHF.

The genes are TRBV30 and TRBJ2-5; D remains ambiguous. The length of the CDR3 is 13 residues. CDR1 and CDR2 (germline): GTSNPN, SVGIG (reference sequence). Trimming removed 1 base from V and 5 bases from J, with 11 bases in between. The CDR3 sequence is CAWSEHSWETQYF. For the CDR3, the DNA is TGTGCCTGGAGTGAGCACAGTTGGGAGACCCAGTACTTC.

The V gene is TRBV5-4, the J gene TRBJ2-5; 7 nucleotides align to TRBD2. Germline CDR1 SGHNT, CDR2 YYREEE (reference sequence). CDR3 length: 14 residues. V shed 2 bases, J shed 5 bases, and the junction held 6 bases outside the gene matches. CDR3 nucleotides: TGTGCCAGCAGCTTCATTGAGGGAGGGGAGACCCAGTACTTC. Protein product: CASSFIEGGETQYF.

The chain is built from TRBV2 and TRBJ1-2, with 8 bases matching TRBD1. V lost 3 bases to trimming and J lost 7 bases; unmatched junction nucleotides: 13. Germline assignment: CDR1 SNHLY and CDR2 FYNNEI. There are 16 residues in the CDR3. The CDR3 sequence is CASSDGPGQGLAGYTF. In DNA, the CDR3 is TGTGCCAGCAGTGATGGGCCCGGACAGGGTCTTGCTGGCTACACCTTC.

The chain uses TRBV24-1 and TRBJ2-3; D perhaps matches TRBD1 (5 bases). From germline, CDR1 is KGHDR and CDR2 SFDVKD. The CDR3 covers 15 residues. The germline V and J ends were trimmed by 5 bases and 1 base, with 12 bases remaining between them. The CDR3 sequence is CATSGGGRGTDTQYF. CDR3 bases: TGTGCCACCAGTGGCGGTGGCAGGGGCACAGATACGCAGTATTTT.

This chain links TRBV19 with TRBJ1-3, with 10 bases identical to TRBD1. Germline loops: CDR1 LNHDA, CDR2 SQIVND (reference sequence). With 5 bases clipped from V and 0 bases from J, the junction kept 7 bases outside the gene matches. The CDR3 covers 17 residues. The CDR3 DNA reads TGTGCCAGTAGTGAGAGGACAGGGGGTCTCTCTGGAAACACCATATATTTT. Its protein product is CASSERTGGLSGNTIYF.

V is TRBV5-4 and J is TRBJ2-3; 11 nucleotides agree with TRBD2. The CDR3 consists of 18 residues. Germline CDR1 is SGHNT and CDR2 is YYREEE (reference sequence). After removal of 4 bases from V and 4 bases from J, the junction contained 14 bases not matched to a gene. CDR3 coding DNA: TGTGCCAGCAGCCAAGTATTAATAGCGGGGGGGCGGGCAGATACGCAGTATTTT. This encodes CASSQVLIAGGRADTQYF. The full variable domain, rest sourced from reference TRBV5-4 and TRBJ2-3, is ETGVTQSPTHLIKTRGQQVTLRCSSQSGHNTVSWYQQALGQGPQFIFQYYREEENGRGNFPPRFSGLQFPNYSSELNVNALELDDSALYLCASSQVLIAGGRADTQYFGPGTRLTVL.

The chain employs TRBV6-5 and TRBJ2-7, with D possibly matching TRBD2 (6 bases). The CDR3 is 13 amino acids. Germline assignment: CDR1 MNHEY and CDR2 SVGAGI. V was clipped by 6 bases and J by 7 bases, with 16 bases between them. The CDR3 nucleotides are TGTGCCAGCAGCAGACTAGTTCCCCGGGAGCAGTACTTC. This translates into CASSRLVPREQYF.

The chain joins TRBV5-4 to TRBJ1-2, with TRBD1 identical over 7 bases. Germline CDR1 reads SGHNT; CDR2 reads YYREEE (reference sequence). CDR3 length equals 15 residues. Unmatched junction bases numbered 6, after V lost 3 bases and J lost 1 base. The CDR3 DNA follows: TGTGCCAGCAGCTCCGGACAGGACGGTAACTATGGCTACACCTTC. It specifies CASSSGQDGNYGYTF.

V gene TRBV6-5 combines with J gene TRBJ2-2; TRBD1 agrees at 7 bases. Germline V gene lookup returns CDR1 MNHEY and CDR2 SVGAGI. J lost 5 bases, V lost 5 bases, and 8 bases had no gene match. The length of the CDR3 is 15 residues. Here the CDR3 reads CASSPETGLTGELFF. In DNA, the CDR3 is TGTGCCAGCAGTCCGGAGACAGGGTTGACCGGGGAGCTGTTTTTT.

This chain links TRBV4-1 with TRBJ2-2, with TRBD2 matching over 10 bases. Germline CDR1 and CDR2: MGHRA and YSYEKL. This CDR3 region has 18 residues. V gave up 3 bases and J gave up 6 bases; unmatched junction bases: 13. The CDR3 reads CASSQRGLANLLPGELFF. The CDR3 DNA reads as TGCGCCAGCAGCCAGAGGGGACTAGCGAATCTGCTACCCGGGGAGCTGTTTTTT.

The chain couples TRBV2 to TRBJ1-5, with D maybe TRBD1 (5 bases). CDR1 and CDR2 from the germline V gene are SNHLY and FYNNEI. Trimming stripped 4 bases from V and 0 bases from J, with 19 bases between. The CDR3 extends over 18 amino acids. The CDR3 here is CASSVGHPTPHSNQPQHF. Written as DNA, the CDR3 is TGTGCCAGCAGTGTTGGACACCCGACACCCCATAGCAATCAGCCCCAGCATTTT.

V and J are TRBV29-1 and TRBJ1-1; tentative D call: TRBD1 (6 bases). This CDR3 has 14 residues. Trimming cost V 7 bases and J 1 base, with 16 bases left between them. Germline CDR1 is SQVTM and CDR2 is ANQGSEA. The CDR3 DNA is TGCAGCGCAGGACAGTCCTTGGGGAACACTGAAGCTTTCTTT. Protein sequence: CSAGQSLGNTEAFF.

This clone occurred once. This chain's CDR3 is CATRQGVHNSPLHF. The CDR3 nucleotides read TGTGCCACCCGTCAGGGGGTGCATAATTCACCCCTCCACTTT. The rearrangement uses TRBV27 and TRBJ1-6, with 7 bases aligning to TRBD1. The germline gives CDR1 MNHEY, CDR2 SMNVEV (reference sequence). The CDR3 length is 14 residues. V shed 10 bases, J shed 5 bases, and the junction held 8 bases outside the gene matches.

This clone was found a few times. The chain recombines TRBV19 with TRBJ2-3, with a weak D call TRBD1 (6 bases). CDR1 LNHDA and CDR2 SQIVND come from the germline V gene (reference sequence). This CDR3 contains 14 residues. The V and J ends lost 0 bases and 7 bases respectively, with 11 bases between them. CDR3 bases: TGTGCCAGTAGTATAGACAACACAGGGCATACGCAGTATTTT. As protein: CASSIDNTGHTQYF. The variable domain in full, with the rest retrieved from reference TRBV19 and TRBJ2-3, is DGGITQSPKYLFRKEGQNVTLSCEQNLNHDAMYWYRQDPGQGLRLIYYSQIVNDFQKGDIAEGYSVSREKKESFPLTVTSAQKNPTAFYLCASSIDNTGHTQYFGPGTRLTVL.